The subject of this entry is one TCR beta chain. The data stem from a study of T cell changes during pregnancy in multiple sclerosis. Sequencing was performed with immunoSEQ multiplex PCR; in TCRdb, only in-frame clones are kept and a portion is missing. The profile shows 30,000 to 45,000 clones, about 90% of them singletons. V dropped 4 bases and J dropped 1; count of bases not matched to a gene: 10. The CDR3 sequence is 17 residues long. Per the germline V gene, CDR1 is MNHEY and CDR2 is SMNVEV (reference sequence). The sequences come from CD8+ T cells from peripheral blood mononuclear cells, collected before pregnancy. This sequence was found in a female donor with multiple sclerosis, enrolled in a pregnancy study. The gene calls are TRBV27 and TRBJ1-1, with 9 bases matching TRBD1. The DNA of the CDR3 is TGTGCCAGCAGTTCTCCCGGGACAGGGCTGTCGAACACTGAAGCTTTCTTT. Its translation: CASSSPGTGLSNTEAFF.